This T cell receptor beta chain was profiled in a study of T cells in Graves' hyperthyroidism and ophthalmopathy. Study overall: Peripheral blood was collected at initial diagnosis, before any treatment. Study conclusions and caveats: Within blood appeared most thyroid clonotypes that had expanded above 0.001. Ophthalmopathy was predicted by the model a median of roughly 6 months ahead of onset.

This CDR3 region has 14 residues. The V end lost 5 bases, the J end lost 10 bases, and 18 bases lay between the germline ends. Germline V gives CDR1 LNHDA, CDR2 SQIVND (reference sequence). RNA transcripts provided the source from which TCR beta CDR3 regions were amplified. With the HTBI primer set, the TCR CDR3 went through a first round of RT-PCR. From the multiplex PCR reads, TCRdb called clonotypes with MiXCR, one entry per CDR3 protein. The sample includes fewer than 600,000 distinct CDR3 sequences, roughly 14% of them seen just once. This clonotype was counted many times. Its antigen is not identified.

This receptor was taken from a woman younger than 35 with Graves' hyperthyroidism. Sequencing input: blood. The chain links TRBV19 to TRBJ2-1, with no clear D. CDR3 in DNA: TGTGCCAGTAGTTATTTCGGCGTTCGCTCGGAGCAGTTCTTC. This codes for CASSYFGVRSEQFF.